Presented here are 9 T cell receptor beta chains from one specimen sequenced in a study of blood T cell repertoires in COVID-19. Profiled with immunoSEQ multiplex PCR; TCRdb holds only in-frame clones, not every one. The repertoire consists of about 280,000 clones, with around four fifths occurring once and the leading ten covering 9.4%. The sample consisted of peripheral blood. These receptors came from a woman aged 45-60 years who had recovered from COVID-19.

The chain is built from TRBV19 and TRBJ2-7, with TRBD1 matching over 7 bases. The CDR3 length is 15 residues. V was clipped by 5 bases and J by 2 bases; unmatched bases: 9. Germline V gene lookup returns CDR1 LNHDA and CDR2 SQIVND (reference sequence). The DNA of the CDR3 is TGTGCCAGTAGTTCCCCTTCCGGGACAGCCTACGAGCAGTACTTC. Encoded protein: CASSSPSGTAYEQYF.

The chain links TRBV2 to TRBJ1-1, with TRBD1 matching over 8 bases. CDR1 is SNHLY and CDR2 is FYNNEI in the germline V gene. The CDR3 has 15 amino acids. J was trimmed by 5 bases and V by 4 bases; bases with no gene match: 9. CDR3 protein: CASSGGPTGETEAFF. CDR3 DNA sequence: TGTGCCAGCAGTGGAGGCCCGACAGGGGAGACTGAAGCTTTCTTT.

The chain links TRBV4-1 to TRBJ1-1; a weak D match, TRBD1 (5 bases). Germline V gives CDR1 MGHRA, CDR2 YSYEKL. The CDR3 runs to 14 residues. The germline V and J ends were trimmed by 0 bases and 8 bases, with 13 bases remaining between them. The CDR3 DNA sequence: TGCGCCAGCAGCCAAGAACGTGGGGGGTTAGAAGCTTTCTTT. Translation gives CASSQERGGLEAFF.

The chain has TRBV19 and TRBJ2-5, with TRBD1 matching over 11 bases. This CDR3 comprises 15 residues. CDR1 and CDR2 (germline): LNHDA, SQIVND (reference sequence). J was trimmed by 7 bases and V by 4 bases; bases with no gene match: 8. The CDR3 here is CASSTGQGARGTQYF. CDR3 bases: TGTGCCAGTAGTACAGGACAGGGGGCCCGCGGGACCCAGTACTTC.

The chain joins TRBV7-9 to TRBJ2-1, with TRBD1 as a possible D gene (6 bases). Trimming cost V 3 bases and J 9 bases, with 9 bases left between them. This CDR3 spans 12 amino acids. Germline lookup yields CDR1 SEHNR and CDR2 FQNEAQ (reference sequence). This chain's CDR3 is CASSLEGGEQFF. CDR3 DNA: TGTGCCAGCAGCTTGGAAGGGGGTGAGCAGTTCTTC. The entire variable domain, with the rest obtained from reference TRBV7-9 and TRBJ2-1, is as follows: DTGVSQNPRHKITKRGQNVTFRCDPISEHNRLYWYRQTLGQGPEFLTYFQNEAQLEKSRLLSDRFSAERPKGSFSTLEIQRTEQGDSAMYLCASSLEGGEQFFGPGTRLTVL.

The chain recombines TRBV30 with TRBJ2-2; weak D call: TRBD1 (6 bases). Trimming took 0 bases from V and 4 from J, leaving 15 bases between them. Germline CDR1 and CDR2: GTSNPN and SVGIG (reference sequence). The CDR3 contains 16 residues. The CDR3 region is CAWSVHPGASTGELFF. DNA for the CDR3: TGTGCCTGGAGTGTACACCCAGGGGCGAGCACCGGGGAGCTGTTTTTT. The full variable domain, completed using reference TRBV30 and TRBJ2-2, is SQTIHQWPATLVQPVGSPLSLECTVEGTSNPNLYWYRQAAGRGLQLLFYSVGIGQISSEVPQNLSASRPQDRQFILSSKKLLLSDSGFYLCAWSVHPGASTGELFFGEGSRLTVL.

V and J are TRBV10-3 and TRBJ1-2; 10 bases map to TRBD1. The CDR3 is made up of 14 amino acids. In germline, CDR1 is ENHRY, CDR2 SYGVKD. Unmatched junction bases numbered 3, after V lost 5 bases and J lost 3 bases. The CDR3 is CAISPGQGDYGYTF. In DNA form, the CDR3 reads TGTGCCATCAGTCCCGGACAGGGGGACTATGGCTACACCTTC.

The CDR3 DNA sequence: TGCAGCGTTGGGGAGGGGTTTGGCTACACCTTC. This encodes CSVGEGFGYTF. J is TRBJ1-2 and V is TRBV29-1, with D perhaps TRBD1 (5 bases). V lost 4 bases, J lost 7 bases, and 10 bases lay in between. Germline V gene data show CDR1 as SQVTM and CDR2 as ANQGSEA. The CDR3 is 11 amino acids.

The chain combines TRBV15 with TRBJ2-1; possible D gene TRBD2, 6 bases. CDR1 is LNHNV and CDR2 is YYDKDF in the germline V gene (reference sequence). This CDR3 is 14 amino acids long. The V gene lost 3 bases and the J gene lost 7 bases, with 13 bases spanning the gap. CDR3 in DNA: TGTGCCACCAGCAGCGGGAGTCTTTGGAATGAGCAGTTCTTC. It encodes CATSSGSLWNEQFF.